The 23 T cell receptor beta chains reported below all come from one sample, sequenced in a study of blood T cell repertoires in COVID-19. Sequencing used immunoSEQ multiplex PCR; TCRdb keeps in-frame clones, though not all of them. Here the sample spans about 190,000 clones, less than 90% being singletons. Sequenced sample: peripheral blood. The receptors derive from a woman aged 40 to 50 with acute or convalescent COVID-19.

The CDR3 DNA is TGCGCCAGCAAAGGGGCGGCAACTAATGAAAAACTGTTTTTT. Translation gives CASKGAATNEKLFF. This chain links TRBV10-2 with TRBJ1-4, with D possibly TRBD1 on 5 matching bases. Trimming cost V 7 bases and J 0 bases, with 9 bases left between them. CDR3 length: 14 amino acids. Germline-derived CDR1 and CDR2 are WSHSY and SAAADI.

This chain connects TRBV28 to TRBJ2-7, with TRBD1 matching over 7 bases. The CDR3 totals 14 residues. Germline assignment: CDR1 MDHEN and CDR2 SYDVKM. V was pared by 6 bases and J by 4 bases, with 9 bases of the junction left unmatched. This chain's CDR3 is CASSLTGSEYEQYF. The CDR3 DNA is TGTGCCAGCAGCTTGACAGGGAGTGAGTACGAGCAGTACTTC.

The chain couples TRBV9 to TRBJ2-5; tentatively, D is TRBD2 (6 bases). The CDR3 has 17 amino acids. Per germline, CDR1 SGDLS and CDR2 YYNGEE. Trimming cost V 0 bases and J 4 bases, with 19 bases left between them. The CDR3 region has the DNA TGTGCCAGCAGCGTAGGGGGAAATAGCGGTGAAGGAGAGACCCAGTACTTC. It yields the protein CASSVGGNSGEGETQYF.

V gene TRBV18 combines with J gene TRBJ1-5; possibly TRBD1 for D (5 bases). CDR3 length equals 14 residues. V was pared by 2 bases and J by 7 bases, with 12 bases between. Germline V CDR1 and CDR2: KGHSH, LQKENI. This chain's CDR3 is CASSPGQGEQPQHF. The CDR3 DNA reads as TGTGCCAGCTCACCAGGGCAGGGTGAGCAGCCCCAGCATTTT. The entire variable domain, with the rest obtained from reference TRBV18 and TRBJ1-5, is as follows: NAGVMQNPRHLVRRRGQEARLRCSPMKGHSHVYWYRQLPEEGLKFMVYLQKENIIDESGMPKERFSAEFPKEGPSILRIQQVVRGDSAAYFCASSPGQGEQPQHFGDGTRLSIL.

This chain uses TRBV11-2 with TRBJ1-6, with TRBD1 identical over 7 bases. After removal of 6 bases from V and 8 bases from J, the junction contained 10 bases not matched to a gene. CDR1 SGHAT and CDR2 FQNNGV come from the germline V gene. The CDR3 is made up of 15 amino acids. The CDR3 bases are TGTGCCAGCAGAACTAGGGGGCTGGGGGATTCACCCCTCCACTTT. As protein: CASRTRGLGDSPLHF. The full variable domain, its missing parts supplied by reference TRBV11-2 and TRBJ1-6, is EAGVAQSPRYKIIEKRQSVAFWCNPISGHATLYWYQQILGQGPKLLIQFQNNGVVDDSQLPKDRFSAERLKGVDSTLKIQPAKLEDSAVYLCASRTRGLGDSPLHFGNGTRLTVT.

This chain uses TRBV30 with TRBJ1-5, with 10 bases identical to TRBD1. Looked up from germline, CDR1 is GTSNPN and CDR2 is SVGIG (reference sequence). J gave up 7 bases and V 2 bases, and 8 bases lay outside the gene matches. The CDR3 totals 15 residues. This CDR3 is CAWSPGTGVGQPQHF. The CDR3 DNA sequence: TGTGCCTGGAGTCCGGGGACAGGGGTAGGGCAGCCCCAGCATTTT.

V gene TRBV10-1 combines with J gene TRBJ2-1; TRBD1 matches 9 bases. Germline loops: CDR1 WNHNN, CDR2 SYGVQD (reference sequence). V trimming: 7 bases; J trimming: 5 bases; junction bases outside the gene matches: 3. This CDR3 has 13 residues. CDR3 coding DNA: TGCGCCAGCAAGGACAGGGGTCACAATGAGCAGTTCTTC. Amino acids: CASKDRGHNEQFF.

V gene TRBV6-5 combines with J gene TRBJ2-1; 7 bases are a match to TRBD1. J gave up 2 bases and V 0 bases, and 1 base lay outside the gene matches. CDR3 length: 15 amino acids. CDR1 and CDR2 from the germline V gene are MNHEY and SVGAGI. The CDR3 DNA follows: TGTGCCAGCAGTTACTCTGGACAGGCCTACAATGAGCAGTTCTTC. Its protein product is CASSYSGQAYNEQFF.

V is TRBV14 and J is TRBJ2-2, with D possibly matching TRBD1 (5 bases). Germline assignment: CDR1 SGHDN and CDR2 FVKESK. CDR3 length: 12 residues. Trimming took 4 bases from V and 10 from J, leaving 10 bases between them. CDR3: CASSPGKAELFF. CDR3 bases: TGTGCCAGCAGCCCAGGGAAAGCGGAGCTGTTTTTT.

The chain combines TRBV18 with TRBJ1-1; perhaps TRBD1 as D (5 bases). The CDR3 sequence is 14 residues long. Germline V gene lookup returns CDR1 KGHSH and CDR2 LQKENI. V shed 6 bases and J shed 0 bases, with 11 bases lying between them. CDR3 residues: CASSPGQLNTEAFF. CDR3 sequence (DNA): TGTGCCAGCTCGCCTGGACAACTGAACACTGAAGCTTTCTTT.

V is TRBV15 and J is TRBJ2-4, with a possible D match to TRBD1 (6 bases). With 5 bases removed from V and 3 bases from J, the gap between germline ends came to 14 bases. Looked up from germline, CDR1 is LNHNV and CDR2 is YYDKDF (reference sequence). The CDR3 runs 15 residues. This chain's CDR3 is CATSVNRVDKNIQYF. The CDR3 DNA follows: TGTGCCACCAGCGTCAACAGGGTCGACAAAAACATTCAGTACTTC.

A few counts support this clone. V usage is TRBV10-3 and J usage is TRBJ1-6; TRBD1 matches at 7 bases. V shed 2 bases, J shed 7 bases, and the junction held 8 bases outside the gene matches. Germline assignment: CDR1 ENHRY and CDR2 SYGVKD. CDR3 length: 16 residues. In DNA, the CDR3 is TGTGCCATCAGTGAGATTAACAGGGGAGAGAATTCACCCCTCCACTTT. It is translated as CAISEINRGENSPLHF.

J is TRBJ1-5 and V is TRBV24-1; D perhaps matches TRBD1 (6 bases). Trimming left V 9 bases short and J 3 bases short, with 17 bases between. This CDR3 spans 15 amino acids. From germline, CDR1 is KGHDR and CDR2 SFDVKD. The CDR3 DNA follows: TGTGCCACCTCCTTTGCGGGGGCCGACAATCAGCCCCAGCATTTT. Its protein product is CATSFAGADNQPQHF.

This clone was observed a few times. The chain carries TRBV19 and TRBJ2-7; TRBD2 matches 12 bases. This CDR3 contains 15 residues. Germline V lookup: CDR1 LNHDA, CDR2 SQIVND (reference sequence). With 6 bases clipped from V and 3 bases from J, the junction kept 6 bases outside the gene matches. The CDR3: CASRELAGGHYEQYF. The CDR3, as DNA: TGTGCCAGTAGGGAACTAGCGGGAGGACACTACGAGCAGTACTTC.

This clone was recorded a few times. The chain employs TRBV27 and TRBJ1-1; 10 nucleotides match TRBD1. Trimming at V came to 7 bases and at J to 8 bases, leaving 10 bases not matched to a gene. Germline CDR1 is MNHEY and CDR2 is SMNVEV (reference sequence). The CDR3 is 14 residues long. The CDR3 loop reads CASMRSGTGAEAFF. Written as DNA, the CDR3 is TGTGCCAGCATGAGGTCCGGGACAGGGGCCGAAGCTTTCTTT.

In DNA, the CDR3 is TGTGCCAGCAGCTTTGGACAGGGGGCGTGGTTCGATGAGCAGTTCTTC. It specifies CASSFGQGAWFDEQFF. The chain links TRBV5-5 to TRBJ2-1; 11 bases are a match to TRBD1. The CDR3 runs 16 residues. V shed 2 bases and J 8 bases; nucleotides not matched to a gene: 9. The germline gives CDR1 SGHKS, CDR2 YYEKEE (reference sequence).

V usage is TRBV6-5 and J usage is TRBJ2-3; a weak D match, TRBD1 (6 bases). CDR3 length: 14 residues. In germline, CDR1 is MNHEY, CDR2 SVGAGI. With 2 bases removed from V and 3 bases from J, the gap between germline ends came to 9 bases. CDR3 nucleotide sequence: TGTGCCAGCAGTTACAACAGGGCGACAGATACGCAGTATTTT. It is translated as CASSYNRATDTQYF.

The chain employs TRBV27 and TRBJ2-2; D may be TRBD2 (6 bases). Trimming took off 4 bases at V and 7 bases at J, with 22 bases between the two ends. Germline-derived CDR1 and CDR2 are MNHEY and SMNVEV (reference sequence). The length of the CDR3 is 17 residues. CDR3 nucleotide sequence: TGTGCCAGCAGTTCCTTCCGGGACTCCCTAAGGAGCGGGGAGCTGTTTTTT. Encoded protein: CASSSFRDSLRSGELFF.

The chain uses TRBV11-3 and TRBJ2-1; 12 bases fit TRBD2. The germline V gene encodes CDR1 SGHNT and CDR2 YENEEA. The J segment lost 6 bases and the V segment lost 5 bases, leaving 5 bases of the junction unmatched. CDR3 length: 15 amino acids. CDR3 DNA: TGTGCCAGCAGCCGACTAGCGGGGGCTCGCAATGAGCAGTTCTTC. Amino acid sequence: CASSRLAGARNEQFF.

This CDR3 is CASSYPSLEGTEAFF. The CDR3 DNA reads as TGTGCCAGCAGCTACCCGTCCCTGGAGGGCACTGAAGCTTTCTTT. This rearrangement joins TRBV13 to TRBJ1-1, with D uncertain. In germline, CDR1 is PRHDT, CDR2 FYEKMQ (reference sequence). The V and J ends lost 4 bases and 4 bases respectively, with 16 bases between them. The CDR3 runs to 15 residues.

The rearrangement joins TRBV6-6 to TRBJ2-7, with D possibly matching TRBD2 (6 bases). V was trimmed by 6 bases and J by 4 bases, leaving 10 bases between them. Germline V gene sequence: CDR1 MNHNY, CDR2 SVGAGI (reference sequence). The CDR3 sequence is 12 residues long. The CDR3 loop is CASSGLTYEQYF. CDR3 nucleotides: TGTGCCAGCAGCGGACTAACATACGAGCAGTACTTC.

The genes are TRBV19 and TRBJ1-1, with TRBD1 matching over 10 bases. The V and J ends lost 5 bases and 6 bases, in that order; junction bases with no gene match: 12. The CDR3 covers 16 residues. Germline V lookup: CDR1 LNHDA, CDR2 SQIVND (reference sequence). CDR3 DNA: TGTGCCAGTAGTGCAGACAGGGGGCCAAGGGGCGCTGAAGCTTTCTTT. Translated: CASSADRGPRGAEAFF.

The gene calls are TRBV24-1 and TRBJ2-5, with D possibly TRBD1 on 6 matching bases. The CDR3 runs 14 residues. Deletions cut 6 bases from V and 4 bases from J, with 14 bases between. The germline CDR1 and CDR2 sequences are KGHDR and SFDVKD. The CDR3 DNA reads TGTGCCACCAGTCGAACAGGGCCGGGAGAGACCCAGTACTTC. It codes for CATSRTGPGETQYF.